The 12 T cell receptor beta chains presented below share a single source sample, sequenced in a study of T cell repertoires in ileal Crohn's disease. This table comes from immunoSEQ multiplex PCR, and its TCRdb copy is limited to in-frame clones, with some not included. Counted here are roughly 3,200 clones, under 75% occurring once; the ten biggest clones make up about a quarter. Time point given: proximal margin of the surgical specimen (macroscopically non-inflamed). Specimen: ileal tissue. These TCRs come from an adult with Crohn's disease.

The chain employs TRBV7-9 and TRBJ1-2; TRBD1 is a possible D gene (5 bases). The V gene lost 5 bases and the J gene lost 6 bases, with 13 bases spanning the gap. This CDR3 has 13 residues. Germline CDR1 SEHNR, CDR2 FQNEAQ (reference sequence). CDR3 sequence (DNA): TGTGCCAGCAGCCTCGGGACTGCTCATGGCTACACCTTC. Amino acid sequence: CASSLGTAHGYTF.

This chain links TRBV2 with TRBJ1-2, with D possibly TRBD1 on 6 matching bases. V lost 3 bases and J lost 5, with 16 bases in between. CDR3 length equals 15 residues. From germline, CDR1 is SNHLY and CDR2 FYNNEI. CDR3 DNA sequence: TGTGCCAGCAGTGATCCCGAGACAGGATTATATGGCTACACCTTC. Its translation is CASSDPETGLYGYTF. Full variable domain (missing parts from reference TRBV2 and TRBJ1-2): EPEVTQTPSHQVTQMGQEVILRCVPISNHLYFYWYRQILGQKVEFLVSFYNNEISEKSEIFDDQFSVERPDGSNFTLKIRSTKLEDSAMYFCASSDPETGLYGYTFGSGTRLTVV.

J is TRBJ2-5 and V is TRBV2; D unresolved. Trimming removed 4 bases from V and 4 bases from J, with 16 bases in between. The CDR3 contains 15 residues. Per germline, CDR1 SNHLY and CDR2 FYNNEI. DNA for the CDR3: TGTGCCAGCAGTGGATTAGGGTTTGTGGGAGAGACCCAGTACTTC. It is translated as CASSGLGFVGETQYF.

This chain connects TRBV11-2 to TRBJ2-2; D may match TRBD1 or TRBD2 (5 bases each). The length of the CDR3 is 16 residues. CDR1 and CDR2 (germline): SGHAT, FQNNGV. With 1 base removed from V and 5 bases from J, the gap between germline ends came to 14 bases. The CDR3 protein is CASSLVWGNPTGELFF. Here the CDR3 DNA reads TGTGCCAGCAGCTTAGTGTGGGGGAACCCGACCGGGGAGCTGTTTTTT.

The chain carries TRBV5-1 and TRBJ1-1, with no clear D. Germline values: CDR1 SGHRS, CDR2 YFSETQ. The CDR3 consists of 12 residues. The V end was cut by 5 bases, the J end by 10 bases, with 15 bases between. The DNA for the CDR3 is TGCGCCAGCAGGGAACCCTCCGAGGGAGCTTTCTTT. This codes for CASREPSEGAFF.

This clone appeared a single time. The chain is built from TRBV6-1 and TRBJ1-3; D is undetermined. The germline gives CDR1 MNHNS, CDR2 SASEGT. This CDR3 region has 19 residues. V dropped 2 bases and J dropped 0 bases, with 20 bases sitting between them. For the CDR3, the DNA is TGTGCCAGCAGTGAAACACTAAACTACGGGCGACTCTCTGGAAACACCATATATTTT. Protein product: CASSETLNYGRLSGNTIYF.

The chain uses TRBV5-4 and TRBJ1-5; D call uncertain. Looked up from germline, CDR1 is SGHNT and CDR2 is YYREEE (reference sequence). The CDR3 sequence is 13 residues long. The germline V and J ends were trimmed by 2 bases and 1 base, with 4 bases remaining between them. As DNA, the CDR3 is TGTGCCAGCAGCTTAGGGAGCAATCAGCCCCAGCATTTT. This translates into CASSLGSNQPQHF.

The J gene is TRBJ2-7, the V gene TRBV4-1, with TRBD2 matching over 8 bases. Per germline, CDR1 MGHRA and CDR2 YSYEKL. This CDR3 has 16 amino acids. V was pared by 0 bases and J by 2 bases, with 6 bases of the junction left unmatched. CDR3 amino acids: CASSQDSAGGPYEQYV. CDR3 DNA: TGCGCCAGCAGCCAAGATTCGGCGGGAGGCCCCTACGAGCAGTACGTC.

The V and J genes are TRBV5-6 and TRBJ2-5, with TRBD1 matching over 8 bases. Per germline, CDR1 SGHDT and CDR2 YYEEEE. Trimming removed 7 bases from V and 4 bases from J; junction bases left unmatched: 6. The CDR3 runs to 13 residues. In DNA, the CDR3 is TGTGCCAGCTCCCAGGACAGGGTAGAGACCCAGTACTTC. This gives the protein CASSQDRVETQYF.

Remarks on this clone: Other DNA variants within this sample encode the same CDR3. The chain couples TRBV5-1 to TRBJ1-2; D is unclear. CDR1 is SGHRS, CDR2 YFSETQ, per germline. Trimming removed 4 bases at V and 0 bases at J, with 10 bases between. CDR3 length: 14 amino acids. The CDR3: CASSLEFSNYGYTF. CDR3 sequence (DNA): TGCGCCAGCAGCCTTGAGTTCTCTAACTATGGCTACACCTTC.

The gene calls are TRBV5-1 and TRBJ1-2; D gene unclear. Trimming pared 7 bases from V and 5 bases from J, leaving 18 bases between. The length of the CDR3 is 14 residues. The germline V gene has CDR1 SGHRS and CDR2 YFSETQ. The CDR3: CASCPREGWYGYTF. Written as DNA, the CDR3 is TGCGCCAGCTGCCCGCGGGAGGGATGGTATGGCTACACCTTC.

This chain's CDR3 is CASSPAGTDNTIYF. CDR3 DNA sequence: TGTGCCAGCTCCCCCGCCGGGACCGACAACACCATATATTTT. The gene calls are TRBV18 and TRBJ1-3, with a possible D match to TRBD1 (5 bases). The length of the CDR3 is 14 residues. Germline-derived CDR1 and CDR2 are KGHSH and LQKENI. V shed 6 bases and J shed 7 bases, with 16 bases lying between them. Based on the CDR3 plus reference TRBV18 and TRBJ1-3, the full variable domain is NAGVMQNPRHLVRRRGQEARLRCSPMKGHSHVYWYRQLPEEGLKFMVYLQKENIIDESGMPKERFSAEFPKEGPSILRIQQVVRGDSAAYFCASSPAGTDNTIYFGEGSWLTVV.